This paragraph reports one T cell receptor (beta chain). The sample is drawn from a study of blood T cell repertoires in COVID-19. On the study more broadly: The origin of the acute and convalescent COVID-19 samples was the United States, Italy and Spain. PBMCs, B-cell-depleted T cells, or T cells provided the cDNA or gDNA that made up the material.

The CDR3 extends over 17 amino acids. Losses at the gene ends were 5 bases for V and 7 bases for J; bases not matched to a gene: 15. CDR1 MNHNY and CDR2 SVGAGI come from the germline V gene (reference sequence). Original handling: Amplification from reference gene primers served as the basis for estimated nucleated cell counts. Assay: immunoSEQ multiplex PCR; the TCRdb copy retains only in-frame clones and omits some. For V, J and clone size, that table is used; D and trimming come from the DNA. The sample has 250,000 or so clones; more than 70% are singletons. What was sequenced was peripheral blood. This TCR was recovered from a man at least 80 years old with acute or convalescent COVID-19. The rearrangement joins TRBV6-6 to TRBJ1-1; TRBD1 aligns across 11 bases. CDR3 protein: CASSRPGTGGYIGEAFF. Written as DNA, the CDR3 is TGTGCCAGCAGTCGGCCAGGGACAGGGGGATATATTGGTGAAGCTTTCTTT.